The clone carrying this TCR beta chain has only a few counts. The target antigen is unknown. Full-length variable regions came from constant-region reverse primers plus semi-nested Nested Universal Primer A PCR. TCRdb reprocessed the 5' RACE reads with MiXCR, giving one entry per CDR3 protein. The sample contains roughly 46,000 distinct CDR3 sequences, about 28% of which appear only once. CDR3 size: 11 residues. Germline lookup yields CDR1 DFQATT and CDR2 SNEGSKA (reference sequence). Trimming removed 6 bases from V and 3 bases from J, with 8 bases in between. The study, taken as a whole, reports: The larger-cohort validation was restricted to a single TCR beta V-J rearrangement rather than whole repertoires. Tumor memory CD4+ T cell TCR gene usage was found to cluster with blood and lymph node memory CD4+ cells and with lymph node naive CD4+ cells.

The sequenced sample consisted of naive CD4+ T cells sorted from blood. The sample's subset: naive CD4+ T cells, CD4+CD45RA+CD25-. This receptor was taken from a female donor with breast cancer. The V and J genes are TRBV20-1 and TRBJ2-5; D gene unclear. Here the CDR3 DNA reads TGCAGTGCCCATCCTGAAGAGACCCAGTACTTC. Its protein is CSAHPEETQYF.